This TCR beta chain comes out of a study of human T cells and chemical hapten exposure. Study information: Sensitizing treatment utilized 2% DPC over an approximately 2 cm by approximately 2 cm portion of upper inner arm skin.

The study used a library that attached unique molecular identifiers to individual cDNA molecules. TCRdb used MiXCR to reprocess the RACE reads, holding one entry per CDR3 protein. The sample consists of about 290,000 distinct CDR3 sequences, 7.5% to 9% of them appearing once. Documented time point: pre-sensitization, week 0. This sample's treatment: therapeutic diphenylcyclopropenone sensitization with weekly scalp DPC. In every case, blood was obtained before the patch test was applied. V was pared by 4 bases and J by 7 bases, with 20 bases between. Germline V gives CDR1 SGHNT, CDR2 YYREEE (reference sequence). This CDR3 has 16 amino acids.

J is TRBJ2-2 and V is TRBV5-4, with D tentatively TRBD2 (6 bases). The starting material was whole blood, obtained in connection with sensitization to the hapten diphenylcyclopropenone (DPC). This TCR derives from a young man with alopecia areata. Some clones in this sample may be carry-over from other donors' samples. Here the CDR3 reads CASSSPPGVRGGELFF. The CDR3 bases are TGTGCCAGCAGCAGCCCCCCGGGAGTTCGGGGCGGGGAGCTGTTTTTT.